Each of the 23 T cell receptor beta chains below was sequenced from the same sample in a study of blood T cell repertoires in COVID-19. Profiled with immunoSEQ multiplex PCR; TCRdb holds only in-frame clones, not every one. This table holds 140,000 to 150,000 clones, 80% to 85% found once. Sequences were obtained from peripheral blood. These receptor sequences come from a human donor in a cohort sampled during active COVID-19.

This clone appeared a few times. The CDR3 loop is CASSHPGQGATEAFF. The CDR3 nucleotides read TGCGCCAGCAGCCATCCGGGACAGGGGGCCACTGAAGCTTTCTTT. This chain uses TRBV4-1 with TRBJ1-1, with 12 bases that match TRBD1. The junction had 3 bases not matched to a gene; V was cut back by 3 bases and J by 4 bases. Per the germline V gene, CDR1 is MGHRA and CDR2 is YSYEKL. The length of the CDR3 is 15 residues.

In its sample, this clone was seen once. The V gene is TRBV5-1, the J gene TRBJ1-5, with 7 bases lining up with TRBD1. CDR3 length: 14 amino acids. V was pared by 3 bases and J by 7 bases, with 7 bases of the junction left unmatched. Germline V CDR1 and CDR2: SGHRS, YFSETQ. The CDR3 bases are TGCGCCAGCAGCTCTAACAGGGGTGGACAGCCCCAGCATTTT. It specifies CASSSNRGGQPQHF.

The genes are TRBV27 and TRBJ1-5; D is unclear. V dropped 3 bases and J dropped 4 bases, with 4 bases sitting between them. The CDR3 length is 12 residues. Germline assignment: CDR1 MNHEY and CDR2 SMNVEV (reference sequence). CDR3 bases: TGTGCCAGCAGTTTTAATAATCAGCCCCAGCATTTT. Translation gives CASSFNNQPQHF.

The table lists this clone with a few counts. CDR3: CASSLAPSSTDTQYF. In DNA, the CDR3 is TGCGCCAGCAGCTTGGCTCCGTCCAGCACAGATACGCAGTATTTT. This rearrangement joins TRBV5-1 to TRBJ2-3; D remains ambiguous. Deletions cut 0 bases from V and 0 bases from J, with 8 bases between. Looked up from germline, CDR1 is SGHRS and CDR2 is YFSETQ. The CDR3 is made up of 15 amino acids.

The chain is built from TRBV12-3 or TRBV12-4 and TRBJ2-7; D perhaps matches TRBD1 (5 bases). V shed 6 bases and J shed 2 bases, with 11 bases lying between them. CDR3 length: 13 residues. CDR3 region: CASSWTSTYEQYF. For the CDR3, the DNA is TGTGCCAGCAGCTGGACAAGTACCTACGAGCAGTACTTC.

V usage is TRBV7-2 and J usage is TRBJ1-2; D is uncertain. V was shortened by 5 bases and J by 2 bases, with 9 bases between the two germline ends. The CDR3 has 13 amino acids. CDR1 and CDR2 from the germline V gene are SGHTA and FQGNSA. The CDR3 loop is CASSRTVNYGYTF. CDR3 bases: TGTGCCAGCAGCCGGACTGTAAACTATGGCTACACCTTC.

This clone was counted only a few times. The chain carries TRBV2 and TRBJ1-1; TRBD1 might be the D (6 bases). Germline lookup yields CDR1 SNHLY and CDR2 FYNNEI. V lost 0 bases and J 8 bases, leaving 7 bases between the germline ends. The CDR3 spans 12 residues. In nucleotides, the CDR3 is TGTGCCAGCAGTGAAGCCGGGACAGAAGCTTTCTTT. Protein: CASSEAGTEAFF. Variable domain in full (rest from reference TRBV2 and TRBJ1-1): EPEVTQTPSHQVTQMGQEVILRCVPISNHLYFYWYRQILGQKVEFLVSFYNNEISEKSEIFDDQFSVERPDGSNFTLKIRSTKLEDSAMYFCASSEAGTEAFFGQGTRLTVV.

The chain is built from TRBV7-2 and TRBJ2-5; 7 nucleotides align to TRBD2. V dropped 5 bases and J dropped 5; count of bases not matched to a gene: 8. The CDR3 length is 14 residues. CDR1 is SGHTA, CDR2 FQGNSA, per germline. The CDR3: CASSPQAGRETQYF. The CDR3 DNA reads as TGTGCCAGCAGCCCGCAAGCGGGGCGGGAGACCCAGTACTTC.

This chain links TRBV11-3 with TRBJ2-3, with 7 positions matching TRBD1. Germline lookup yields CDR1 SGHNT and CDR2 YENEEA. There are 15 residues in the CDR3. Trimming took 3 bases from V and 1 from J; bases not matched to a gene: 4. CDR3 sequence: CASSLGQPGTDTQYF. The DNA for the CDR3 is TGTGCCAGCAGCTTGGGACAGCCCGGCACAGATACGCAGTATTTT.

There are a few counts of this clone. The chain employs TRBV28 and TRBJ2-7; the match to TRBD1 covers 10 bases. Germline-derived CDR1 and CDR2 are MDHEN and SYDVKM. The junction had 11 bases not matched to a gene; V was cut back by 4 bases and J by 2 bases. The CDR3 sequence is 17 residues long. The CDR3 spells CASSSPRSGTGAYEQYF. As DNA, the CDR3 is TGTGCCAGCAGTTCACCCCGCTCGGGGACAGGGGCCTACGAGCAGTACTTC.

This clone came up a few times. The chain is built from TRBV19 and TRBJ1-4; TRBD1 matches at 8 bases. V lost 5 bases to trimming and J lost 5 bases; unmatched junction nucleotides: 7. This CDR3 is built from 15 residues. Germline V lookup: CDR1 LNHDA, CDR2 SQIVND (reference sequence). The CDR3, as DNA: TGTGCCAGTAGTCAACGACAGGGGCCGAATGAAAAACTGTTTTTT. Translated: CASSQRQGPNEKLFF. Together with reference TRBV19 and TRBJ1-4, the CDR3 gives the full variable domain: DGGITQSPKYLFRKEGQNVTLSCEQNLNHDAMYWYRQDPGQGLRLIYYSQIVNDFQKGDIAEGYSVSREKKESFPLTVTSAQKNPTAFYLCASSQRQGPNEKLFFGSGTQLSVL.

This clone was observed a single time. The chain has TRBV6-5 and TRBJ1-1; D is undetermined. The CDR3 has 16 residues. The V end was cut by 2 bases, the J end by 4 bases, with 17 bases between. The V gene's germline CDR1 is MNHEY and CDR2 SVGAGI. The CDR3 reads CASSYAPGSSGTEAFF. CDR3 in DNA: TGTGCCAGCAGTTACGCCCCGGGGTCGTCGGGCACTGAAGCTTTCTTT.

The CDR3 sequence: CASSWDRAYEQYF. In DNA form, the CDR3 reads TGTGCCAGCAGCTGGGACAGGGCATACGAGCAGTACTTC. The chain recombines TRBV5-4 with TRBJ2-7, with 9 positions matching TRBD1. The CDR3 is 13 residues long. After removal of 3 bases from V and 4 bases from J, the junction contained 2 bases not matched to a gene. From germline, CDR1 is SGHNT and CDR2 YYREEE (reference sequence).

This sequence joins TRBV7-9 and TRBJ1-4; 9 bases align to TRBD1. CDR3 length: 17 amino acids. CDR1 and CDR2 (germline): SEHNR, FQNEAQ (reference sequence). Germline trimming cut 4 bases from V and 1 base from J; bases unmatched to any gene: 7. The CDR3 region is CASSSPTGGRTNEKLFF. DNA for the CDR3: TGTGCCAGCAGCTCCCCGACAGGGGGACGAACTAATGAAAAACTGTTTTTT.

J is TRBJ1-1 and V is TRBV7-2; D ambiguous. The CDR3 is 13 residues long. From germline, CDR1 is SGHTA and CDR2 FQGNSA. Trimming left V 4 bases short and J 8 bases short, with 14 bases between. CDR3 residues: CASSSGVGREAFF. Here the CDR3 DNA reads TGTGCCAGCAGCTCAGGAGTGGGGAGGGAAGCTTTCTTT.

V usage is TRBV12-3 or TRBV12-4 and J usage is TRBJ1-5; D unresolved. The CDR3 is 12 amino acids. CDR3 sequence (DNA): TGTGCGACCGGGAGTAACAATCAGCCCCAGCATTTT. This sequence encodes CATGSNNQPQHF.

CDR3 amino acids: CASSQGTGGVTEAFF. The CDR3 DNA sequence: TGCGCCAGCAGCCAAGGGACAGGGGGAGTAACTGAAGCTTTCTTT. The J gene is TRBJ1-1, the V gene TRBV4-3, with 10 bases fitting TRBD1. This CDR3 comprises 15 residues. CDR1 and CDR2 from the germline V gene are LGHNA and YSLEER. V shed 1 base and J 5 bases; nucleotides not matched to a gene: 4.

The V gene is TRBV7-7, the J gene TRBJ2-5; 16 nucleotides line up with TRBD2. The CDR3 is 16 residues long. Germline-derived CDR1 and CDR2 are SSHAT and FNYEAQ (reference sequence). J was trimmed by 2 bases and V by 5 bases; bases with no gene match: 2. The CDR3 loop reads CASSPGLAGGQETQYF. For the CDR3, the DNA is TGTGCCAGCAGCCCGGGACTAGCGGGGGGGCAAGAGACCCAGTACTTC.

This chain connects TRBV7-3 to TRBJ1-1; TRBD1 matches 8 bases. The J segment lost 3 bases and the V segment lost 5 bases, leaving 5 bases of the junction unmatched. There are 14 residues in the CDR3. CDR1 and CDR2 (germline): SGHTA, FQGTGA. CDR3 DNA sequence: TGTGCCAGCAGCCAGGACAGGGAGGACACTGAAGCTTTCTTT. Its translation: CASSQDREDTEAFF.

This chain uses TRBV7-2 with TRBJ2-1; D is unresolved. Looked up from germline, CDR1 is SGHTA and CDR2 is FQGNSA. Trimming took off 5 bases at V and 6 bases at J, with 14 bases between the two ends. The CDR3 consists of 14 residues. The CDR3, as DNA: TGTGCCAGCAGCCCCTTTAGCCCGGGCAATGAGCAGTTCTTC. Its translation is CASSPFSPGNEQFF.

The chain links TRBV30 to TRBJ2-5; D is perhaps TRBD2 (5 bases). Germline values: CDR1 GTSNPN, CDR2 SVGIG (reference sequence). The length of the CDR3 is 13 residues. Trimming removed 1 base from V and 4 bases from J, with 10 bases in between. This CDR3 is CAWSERVGETQYF. The CDR3 DNA reads TGTGCCTGGAGTGAGAGGGTAGGAGAGACCCAGTACTTC.

The CDR3 region is CASDSPESTEAFF. The CDR3 nucleotides are TGTGCCAGCGACAGTCCCGAAAGCACTGAAGCTTTCTTT. This sequence joins TRBV12-3 or TRBV12-4 and TRBJ1-1; a weak D match, TRBD1 (5 bases). The CDR3 spans 13 residues. Trimming stripped 8 bases from V and 4 bases from J, with 14 bases between.

J is TRBJ2-7 and V is TRBV19, with 7 bases identical to TRBD1. CDR1 and CDR2 from the germline V gene are LNHDA and SQIVND (reference sequence). The ends lost 3 bases at V and 3 bases at J; junction bases unmatched: 5. CDR3 length: 14 residues. The CDR3 reads CASSMRQGVYEQYF. DNA of the CDR3: TGTGCCAGTAGTATGAGACAGGGTGTCTACGAGCAGTACTTC.